This T cell receptor beta chain emerged from a study of identical twins (dated by TCRdb to the mid-2010s). Regarding the complete study: TCR alpha and beta repertoires from monozygotic twins, unrelated adults of various ages and cord blood were deep-sequenced to test whether fetal clonotypes persist. Replicate twin experiments were performed at different times using different library preparation protocols to rule out contamination. Findings and caveats that apply to the study as a whole: Recombination models systematically underestimated out-of-frame TCR alpha sharing in monozygotic twins but agreed with sharing between unrelated individuals. Abundant cord blood beta clonotypes had fewer insertions, young adult naive repertoires showed a similar but weaker trend, and memory repertoires showed no such trend. Because the same donors could not be followed over many years, the conclusions relied on cross-sectional statistical analysis. Compared with coincidental sharing between unrelated individuals, an excess of low generation-probability sequences was observed among out-of-frame TCR alpha sequences shared between twins. A weaker excess of twin sharing was found in beta out-of-frame sequences because the signal-to-noise ratio was lowered by fewer shared sequences. Invariant T cells such as MAIT and iNKT could partly confound zero-insertion analyses, although diverse VJ usage argued against such confounding for most clonotypes.

Library creation used 5' RACE. TCRdb names Illumina HiSeq 2000 as the instrument used. Template switching added a universal primer binding site, and the final cDNA carried a unique molecular identifier that allowed TCR cDNA molecules to be counted accurately. First-strand cDNA for TCR alpha and beta chains was synthesized from specific primers in the conserved constant-segment region. To control for contamination, every cDNA library carried two barcodes: a SMART-Mk sample barcode plus Illumina barcodes. TruSeq adapter sequences and Illumina sample barcodes were added in two successive PCR steps. The TCR alpha and beta cDNA libraries were sequenced on the Illumina HiSeq platform using custom primers. The study's processing was this. Unique molecular identifiers were extracted from raw reads with MiGEC, and CDR3 positions were determined with MiXCR. For each individual, recombination models were inferred using an EM algorithm with the repgenHMM and IGoR tools. The tcR package in R was used for shared clonotype analysis, with sharing normalized by the product of cloneset sizes. Out-of-frame nonproductive sequences were analyzed to study raw recombination free of thymic and clonal selection effects. TCRdb reprocessed the public reads (quality trimming at Q25 with fastp, clone calling with MiXCR) and kept in-frame beta chains. Every entry covers one CDR3 protein and lists the most common genes and DNA from its rows. For this entry, the V and J calls and clone size follow TCRdb and not the study's own pipeline. The sample data list more than 650,000 distinct CDR3 sequences, and approximately 6.1% of these were observed just once. The ten largest clones take up roughly 1.6% of the sample.

The CDR3 numbers 15 residues from cysteine through phenylalanine. Here the CDR3 DNA is all that survives: 45 bases in frame from base 1. CDR1 and CDR2 are read off the germline V gene as SGHTA and FQGNSA. V gives up 5 bases and J gives up 1 base, and the segment between their germline ends measures 11 bases. This clonotype appeared a few times. Its antigen is still unknown. Base qualities are not at hand, and no much larger clone is one base apart. Every donor in the study was a healthy Caucasian. Three unrelated non-twin adults were also sequenced: a male aged 18 to 30, a male aged 50 to 59 and a female aged 50 to 59. Miltenyi CD45RO+ enrichment and human naive T-cell isolation kits were used to isolate memory (CD45RO+) and naive T cells from PBMC.

This receptor chain uses TRBV7-2 and TRBJ2-2; tentative D gene TRBD2, with 5 bases matching. The origin of this receptor is a man between 18 and 35 years old in good health. The sequenced sample consisted of naive T cells sorted from blood. Per the publication, the cell subset or site label means: cells isolated with a human naive T-cell isolation kit. Here the CDR3 is given as CASSRYAGNTGELFF. The DNA sequence is TGTGCCAGCAGCCGTTACGCGGGGAACACCGGGGAGCTGTTTTTT.